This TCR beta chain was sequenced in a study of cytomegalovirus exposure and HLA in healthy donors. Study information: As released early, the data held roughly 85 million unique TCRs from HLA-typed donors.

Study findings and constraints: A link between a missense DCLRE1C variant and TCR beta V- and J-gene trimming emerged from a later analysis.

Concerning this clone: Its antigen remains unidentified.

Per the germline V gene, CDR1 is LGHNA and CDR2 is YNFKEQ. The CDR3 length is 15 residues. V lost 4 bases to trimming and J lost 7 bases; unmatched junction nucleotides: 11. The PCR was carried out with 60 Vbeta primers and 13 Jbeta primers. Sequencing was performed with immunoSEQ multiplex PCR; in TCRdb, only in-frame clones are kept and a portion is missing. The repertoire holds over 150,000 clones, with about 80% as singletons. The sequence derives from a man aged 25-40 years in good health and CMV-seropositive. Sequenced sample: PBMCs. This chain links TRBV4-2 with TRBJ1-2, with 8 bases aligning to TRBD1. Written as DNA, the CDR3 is TGTGCCAGCAGCCGACCGGGACAGGATACGGGTGGCTACACCTTC. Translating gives CASSRPGQDTGGYTF.